This T cell receptor beta chain was sequenced in a study of OX40 agonist ivuxolimab in advanced cancers. The germline gives CDR1 ENHRY, CDR2 SYGVKD. This CDR3 is 13 amino acids long. J was trimmed by 4 bases and V by 7 bases; bases with no gene match: 6. Sequenced by immunoSEQ multiplex PCR; TCRdb stores in-frame clones only, minus some. Among 50,000 or so clones listed, 70% to 90% were seen once. J is TRBJ1-1 and V is TRBV10-3; TRBD1 agrees at 7 bases. The sample in question was CD4+ or CD8+ T cells sorted from blood, obtained in a trial of the OX40 agonist ivuxolimab. The clonotype originates from an adult with an advanced solid tumor such as melanoma, head and neck, liver or kidney cancer. As DNA, the CDR3 is TGTGCCATCACCAGGGGGGGTGGCACTGAAGCTTTCTTT. Translation: CAITRGGGTEAFF.